The T cell receptor beta chain described here comes from a study of blood T cell repertoires in COVID-19 (dated by TCRdb to 2018 to 2020). About the study as a whole: Samples from collaborators originated in the United States, Italy and Spain and spanned both the acute and convalescent phases of COVID-19. The material from the prospective study consisted of cDNA or gDNA derived from T cells, B-cell-depleted T cells, or PBMCs. The dataset comprised deeply sampled blood TCRbeta repertoires from subjects exposed to, actively infected with, or recovered from COVID-19. A freely available public database, intended as a resource for researchers studying the immune response to SARS-CoV-2, is where the repertoires were released. The samples were drawn from the first 160 participants of the ongoing ImmuneRACE study and from more than 1,000 subjects provided by 6 global collaborators. The sample metadata nearly always contained a de-identified subject ID, COVID-19 status, age in years and sex. Where HLA class I and class II types were available, the types were taken from metadata supplied by the sample provider, not from assay-based typing. Results the study describes overall, beyond this receptor: Clinical and demographic metadata were provided uncurated, with the amount varying by source and participant.

As to this clone: The antigen it binds to is not known. It has no much larger one-base neighbor in the sample; base qualities were not kept.

The collaborating institutions used their own protocols to collect whole blood in K2EDTA tubes. For TCRbeta analysis, collaborator samples were shipped as frozen whole blood, as isolated PBMCs, or as DNA extracted from either sample type. Taken from cysteine to phenylalanine, the CDR3 has 17 residues. CDR3 DNA only is kept here, 51 bases in frame from base 1. V is cut back by 6 bases and J by 0 bases, with 10 bases in the junction unmatched. For CDR1 and CDR2, the germline V gene lists SGHVS and FQNEAQ. TCRbeta CDR3 regions were amplified from genomic DNA by means of the immunoSEQ Assay, a bias-controlled multiplex PCR. The study's own analysis went as follows. The number of nucleated cells in each sample was estimated by amplification of reference gene primers within the assay. Sequence reads were collapsed and filtered to measure the absolute abundance of every unique TCRbeta CDR3 rearrangement. For each sample, productive Simpson clonality was calculated as the square root of Simpson's diversity index over productive rearrangements. TCRdb carries this immuneACCESS record with in-frame sequences only. Its versions omit some clonotypes, under half of them owing to an unresolved V gene in the studies checked, with the rest unexplained. The D gene and trimming were derived from the DNA, and the V and J assignments and clone size from that table. This sample has 50,000 to 75,000 clones in its table, and 91% of those were observed once. The ten largest clones take up around 9% of the sample.

This TCR derives from a human donor in a cohort sampled during active COVID-19. Specimen: peripheral blood. The chain is encoded by TRBV7-8 joined to TRBJ2-1, with 8 bases aligning to TRBD2. CDR3 reads: CASRPYSGVSSYNEQFF. In nucleotides, the sequence is TGTGCCAGCAGACCTTATAGCGGGGTAAGCTCCTACAATGAGCAGTTCTTC.